The T cell receptor (beta chain) described here comes from a study of neurological immune-mediated disorders. The trim removed 1 base at V and 6 bases at J, leaving 6 bases unmatched. Germline loops: CDR1 DFQATT, CDR2 SNEGSKA (reference sequence). The CDR3 loop spans 14 amino acids. TCRdb re-called the 5' RACE reads through MiXCR, storing one row per CDR3 protein. The repertoire holds tens of thousands of distinct CDR3 sequences, with over 10% as singletons. This clonotype has at least ten counts. The antigen remains undetermined. Study-wide points: No CDR3 amino acid sequences were shared by expanded clones across subjects, suggesting private repertoires in all groups.

V usage is TRBV20-1 and J usage is TRBJ2-3; TRBD2 matches at 8 bases. The receptor's source is a man aged 55 to 70 in good health. The sample was PBMCs. The CDR3 here is CSARAGGLIDTQYF. In DNA, the CDR3 is TGCAGTGCTAGAGCGGGGGGGCTTATCGATACGCAGTATTTT.